Following are 6 T cell receptor beta chains from one sample sequenced in a study of cytomegalovirus exposure and HLA in healthy donors. PCR used 60 Vbeta primers and 13 Jbeta primers. Method: immunoSEQ multiplex PCR; TCRdb's copy keeps in-frame clones and lacks some. The sample includes about 120,000 clones, approximately 80% of them seen just once. The sample consisted of PBMCs. The receptor set was obtained from a woman under 30 in good health and CMV-seronegative.

This chain links TRBV5-4 with TRBJ2-3; TRBD2 matches at 14 bases. The length of the CDR3 is 20 residues. The V and J ends lost 6 bases and 0 bases, in that order; junction bases with no gene match: 15. Germline V CDR1 and CDR2: SGHNT, YYREEE (reference sequence). This CDR3 reads CASNSPPTGTSGGSTDTQYF. For the CDR3, the DNA is TGTGCCAGCAACTCCCCCCCGACCGGGACTAGCGGGGGTAGCACAGATACGCAGTATTTT.

The rearrangement links TRBV7-9 to TRBJ2-7; no clear D. The CDR3 is 12 residues long. V lost 5 bases and J lost 2, with 7 bases in between. Germline loops: CDR1 SEHNR, CDR2 FQNEAQ (reference sequence). Here the CDR3 DNA reads TGTGCCAGCAGCCTAAGCGCCTACGAGCAGTACTTC. Encoded protein: CASSLSAYEQYF.

In its sample, this clone was seen once. The chain joins TRBV4-1 to TRBJ1-5; 7 nucleotides line up with TRBD1. In germline, CDR1 is MGHRA, CDR2 YSYEKL. V shed 4 bases and J 3 bases; nucleotides not matched to a gene: 6. This CDR3 contains 15 residues. The CDR3 reads CASSPPTGDNQPQHF. The CDR3 DNA sequence: TGCGCCAGCAGCCCGCCCACAGGGGACAATCAGCCCCAGCATTTT.

This clone was counted a single time. The V call is TRBV7-6, the J call TRBJ1-3, with 7 bases that match TRBD1. The length of the CDR3 is 20 residues. Trimming removed 2 bases from V and 3 bases from J; junction bases left unmatched: 19. Germline-derived CDR1 and CDR2 are SGHVS and FNYEAQ. The CDR3 region has the DNA TGTGCCAGCAGCTTATGGGTTATGCGAAGGGACAGACGCCTTGGAAACACCATATATTTT. Amino acid sequence: CASSLWVMRRDRRLGNTIYF.

In DNA form, the CDR3 reads TGTGCCAGCAGTTATAGGGGGCCTTACACCGGGGAGCTGTTTTTT. This codes for CASSYRGPYTGELFF. The chain couples TRBV27 to TRBJ2-2, with 7 nucleotides matching TRBD1. In germline, CDR1 is MNHEY, CDR2 SMNVEV (reference sequence). The length of the CDR3 is 15 residues. The junction had 5 bases not matched to a gene; V was cut back by 4 bases and J by 3 bases.

The rearrangement uses TRBV19 and TRBJ2-4, with D perhaps TRBD1 (5 bases). The length of the CDR3 is 16 residues. Germline CDR1 LNHDA, CDR2 SQIVND (reference sequence). The V and J ends lost 2 bases and 6 bases respectively, with 17 bases between them. The CDR3 DNA is TGTGCCAGTAGTATACCAAGGGGTGGGCAGGGAAACATTCAGTACTTC. This sequence encodes CASSIPRGGQGNIQYF.